This T cell receptor beta chain is drawn from a study of OX40 agonist ivuxolimab in advanced cancers. Study information: Ivuxolimab, an antibody acting as an agonist of OX40 (CD134), was used to treat patients. Among those enrolled, mean age was roughly 62 years (range about 20 to 79) and 82.7% were male. Among those treated, three patients had partial responses, one with hepatocellular carcinoma and two with cutaneous melanoma. Regarding the study as a whole: The specificity for antigen of the expanded peripheral T cells was not determined.

This CDR3 has 13 residues. Trimming shortened V by 5 bases and J by 0 bases, and 7 bases separated the two germline ends. Germline V gives CDR1 MDHEN, CDR2 SYDVKM. A word on this clone: What it binds is not known. Additional DNA sequences in this sample encode the identical CDR3.

Assay used: immunoSEQ multiplex PCR; TCRdb lists only in-frame clones, some missing. Among about 71,000 clones listed, about 80% were seen once. This TCR derives from an adult with an advanced solid tumor such as melanoma, head and neck, liver or kidney cancer. This chain links TRBV28 with TRBJ1-2; a weak D match, TRBD1 (5 bases). The source was CD4+ or CD8+ T cells sorted from blood, collected in a trial of the OX40 agonist ivuxolimab. CDR3 amino acids: CASSLQANYGYTF. DNA of the CDR3: TGTGCCAGCAGTCTACAGGCTAACTATGGCTACACCTTC.